The subject of this entry is one T cell receptor (beta chain). Its antigen is unknown. The CDR3 has 15 residues. Per the germline V gene, CDR1 is MNHEY and CDR2 is SMNVEV (reference sequence). V lost 3 bases, J lost 1 base, and 4 bases stayed unmatched. The entry originates in a study of response to subunit inactivated influenza vaccine. TCRdb re-called the RT-PCR reads through MiXCR, storing one row per CDR3 protein. The sample has hundreds of thousands of distinct CDR3 sequences; 13% to 15% are singletons. Study conclusions and caveats: Authors proposed each seasonal influenza vaccination draws in few new T cells.

The source material was PBMCs from blood, sampled less than 15 days before vaccination. This sequence originates from a man aged 50 to 60 who received an inactivated influenza vaccine. This chain connects TRBV27 to TRBJ2-3; 7 nucleotides line up with TRBD2. The CDR3 region is CASSFGTTGTDTQYF. CDR3 in DNA: TGTGCCAGCAGTTTCGGGACTACCGGCACAGATACGCAGTATTTT.